The present entry profiles one T cell receptor (beta chain) with its context. The record originates from a study of shared clonotypes between healthy human individuals. Looking at the study overall: Used for every donor were three CD4 naive, three CD4 memory, two CD8 naive and one CD8 memory plate.

Sequenced by immunoSEQ multiplex PCR; TCRdb stores in-frame clones only, minus some. In the table there are a few hundred thousand clones, roughly 80% of which are singletons. This CDR3 has 16 residues. CDR1 is ENHRY, CDR2 SYGVKD, per germline. Deletions cut 11 bases from V and 0 bases from J, with 19 bases between. The sequencing sample was made of memory CD4+ T cells sorted from blood. The subset here: CD45RA-negative fraction. This TCR came from a man aged 30 to 39 in good health. The genes are TRBV10-3 and TRBJ2-2, with D perhaps being TRBD1 or TRBD2 (5 bases each). This CDR3 is CALHAGAEPNTGELFF. DNA for the CDR3: TGTGCCTTACACGCCGGGGCGGAACCGAACACCGGGGAGCTGTTTTTT.